Shown below are 24 T cell receptor beta chains from a single sample sequenced in a study of patients and donors after allogeneic stem cell transplantation. TCRdb re-derived calls from the RT-PCR reads in MiXCR, one entry per CDR3 protein. The repertoire holds over 150,000 distinct CDR3 sequences, with about 30% as singletons. The sample was blood, either unsorted or a sorted T cell fraction (not recorded which). The receptors stem from a human donor who was either an allogeneic HSCT recipient or a stem cell or donor lymphocyte infusion donor (not recorded which). It is not recorded whose cells these are; they may come from a transplant donor.

In this sample, this clonotype turned up a few times. This chain joins TRBV20-1 and TRBJ1-2; D is unresolved. The CDR3 is 13 amino acids. Trimming took off 4 bases at V and 0 bases at J, with 9 bases between the two ends. CDR1 and CDR2 from the germline V gene are DFQATT and SNEGSKA (reference sequence). CDR3 amino acids: CSAKEEANYGYTF. The CDR3 nucleotides are TGCAGTGCTAAGGAAGAGGCTAACTATGGCTACACCTTC.

The chain recombines TRBV11-2 with TRBJ2-3, with 9 bases fitting TRBD2. This CDR3 is built from 14 residues. CDR1 is SGHAT, CDR2 FQNNGV, per germline. V was clipped by 10 bases and J by 4 bases; unmatched bases: 9. The CDR3 spells CATSAGGPSDTQYF. For the CDR3, the DNA is TGTGCCACCTCGGCGGGAGGGCCGTCAGATACGCAGTATTTT.

J is TRBJ1-6 and V is TRBV20-1; TRBD1 matches at 9 bases. This CDR3 is built from 13 residues. Germline CDR1 and CDR2: DFQATT and SNEGSKA (reference sequence). The J segment lost 7 bases and the V segment lost 6 bases, leaving 4 bases of the junction unmatched. CDR3 sequence reads: CSAPGQGNSPLHF. The CDR3 DNA reads TGCAGTGCACCGGGACAGGGAAATTCACCCCTCCACTTT.

This clonotype came up a few times. The genes are TRBV20-1 and TRBJ2-7, with D possibly TRBD2 on 6 matching bases. The CDR3 is 12 amino acids. The germline gives CDR1 DFQATT, CDR2 SNEGSKA (reference sequence). The V end was cut by 3 bases, the J end by 2 bases, with 8 bases between. CDR3 sequence (DNA): TGCAGTGCTAGCGGGAGCCCCTACGAGCAGTACTTC. Its protein is CSASGSPYEQYF.

This clonotype was counted ten times or more. The V gene is TRBV12-3 or TRBV12-4, the J gene TRBJ1-2; 9 nucleotides align to TRBD1. This CDR3 has 15 amino acids. J lost 4 bases, V lost 5 bases, and 8 bases had no gene match. In DNA form, the CDR3 reads TGTGCCAGCAGTCCTTGGACAGGGGAGGGCTATGGCTACACCTTC. It is translated as CASSPWTGEGYGYTF.

This clonotype occurred a few times. CDR3 loop: CASSFGPSGSNTGELFF. The DNA for the CDR3 is TGCGCCAGCAGCTTCGGACCGAGCGGTTCTAACACCGGGGAGCTGTTTTTT. The chain employs TRBV5-1 and TRBJ2-2; tentatively, D is TRBD2 (5 bases). The CDR3 is 17 residues long. Germline V gene lookup returns CDR1 SGHRS and CDR2 YFSETQ. Trimming took 2 bases from V and 2 from J, leaving 16 bases between them. Filled out from reference TRBV5-1 and TRBJ2-2, the complete variable domain reads KAGVTQTPRYLIKTRGQQVTLSCSPISGHRSVSWYQQTPGQGLQFLFEYFSETQRNKGNFPGRFSGRQFSNSRSEMNVSTLELGDSALYLCASSFGPSGSNTGELFFGEGSRLTVL.

The V call is TRBV15, the J call TRBJ2-3, with D maybe TRBD1 (5 bases). Trimming cost V 4 bases and J 0 bases, with 8 bases left between them. Germline V gene sequence: CDR1 LNHNV, CDR2 YYDKDF (reference sequence). The CDR3 has 14 amino acids. The CDR3 DNA is TGTGCCACCAGCATCGGACACAGCACAGATACGCAGTATTTT. Its protein is CATSIGHSTDTQYF.

This clonotype was picked up a small number of times. In DNA, the CDR3 is TGTGCCAGCAGCCCCGTGGGGTCCAATGAGCAGTTCTTC. The encoded protein is CASSPVGSNEQFF. The V and J genes are TRBV9 and TRBJ2-1; D gene uncertain. Germline assignment: CDR1 SGDLS and CDR2 YYNGEE. V was shortened by 4 bases and J by 6 bases, with 11 bases between the two germline ends. The CDR3 is made up of 13 amino acids.

The V gene is TRBV6-2 or TRBV6-3, the J gene TRBJ2-1, with TRBD2 matching over 8 bases. This CDR3 has 15 amino acids. The germline CDR1 and CDR2 sequences are MNHEY and SVGEGT. The J segment lost 6 bases and the V segment lost 0 bases, leaving 4 bases of the junction unmatched. CDR3 in DNA: TGTGCCAGCAGTTACTCGATTAGCGGGGCCAATGAGCAGTTCTTC. As protein: CASSYSISGANEQFF.

This clonotype was recorded a few times. The chain carries TRBV6-2 or TRBV6-3 and TRBJ2-7; TRBD2 agrees at 8 bases. The CDR3 loop spans 14 amino acids. Germline V gene sequence: CDR1 MNHEY, CDR2 SVGEGT. V lost 7 bases, J lost 5 bases, and 10 bases stayed unmatched. Here the CDR3 reads CASKGGGRTHEQYF. The CDR3 bases are TGTGCCAGCAAGGGCGGCGGGAGGACCCACGAGCAGTACTTC.

V is TRBV3-1 and J is TRBJ2-5; the D is unclear. There are 16 residues in the CDR3. CDR1 is LGHDT and CDR2 is YNNKEL in the germline V gene (reference sequence). Trimming pared 1 base from V and 5 bases from J, leaving 17 bases between. CDR3 sequence (DNA): TGTGCCAGCAGCCAAGGATCCCCACCCCTGGGGGAGACCCAGTACTTC. Protein sequence: CASSQGSPPLGETQYF.

The chain is built from TRBV5-1 and TRBJ2-1, with D perhaps TRBD2 (6 bases). The CDR3 contains 12 residues. The V end lost 3 bases, the J end lost 14 bases, and 15 bases lay between the germline ends. Looked up from germline, CDR1 is SGHRS and CDR2 is YFSETQ. CDR3 loop: CASSSTSSAEFF. The DNA for the CDR3 is TGCGCCAGCAGCTCCACTAGCTCCGCGGAGTTCTTC.

This clonotype has more than one count but fewer than ten. This chain links TRBV4-2 with TRBJ2-3; 9 bases are shared with TRBD2. The CDR3 extends over 14 amino acids. Germline-derived CDR1 and CDR2 are LGHNA and YNFKEQ. The V and J ends lost 2 bases and 3 bases, in that order; junction bases with no gene match: 0. The CDR3 region is CASSQSGRTDTQYF. Written as DNA, the CDR3 is TGTGCCAGCAGCCAAAGCGGGAGGACAGATACGCAGTATTTT.

As for this clonotype: Germline and junction disagree at one end, which may indicate a read error. The rearrangement links TRBV7-7 to TRBJ2-1; D may be TRBD2 (6 bases). Looked up from germline, CDR1 is SSHAT and CDR2 is FNYEAQ (reference sequence). This CDR3 spans 13 amino acids. The CDR3 reads CASSLAREDEQFF. The CDR3 coding sequence is TGTGCTAGCAGCTTAGCTAGGGAGGATGAGCAGTTCTTC.

This clonotype was detected only a few times. The rearrangement uses TRBV27 and TRBJ1-4, with 9 positions matching TRBD1. The CDR3 runs to 19 residues. The V segment lost 2 bases and the J segment 8 bases; nucleotides outside the gene matches: 18. Germline V CDR1 and CDR2: MNHEY, SMNVEV (reference sequence). CDR3 sequence reads: CASSLDFGWSGTGKEKLFF. The DNA for the CDR3 is TGTGCCAGCAGTTTAGATTTCGGATGGAGCGGGACAGGGAAAGAAAAACTGTTTTTT.

CDR3 sequence reads: CATRTSGIDEQYF. The CDR3 region has the DNA TGTGCCACCAGGACTAGCGGGATAGACGAGCAGTACTTC. The V gene is TRBV15, the J gene TRBJ2-7; 11 bases fit TRBD2. The germline CDR1 and CDR2 sequences are LNHNV and YYDKDF (reference sequence). The trim removed 6 bases at V and 5 bases at J, leaving 3 bases unmatched. This CDR3 has 13 residues.

This clonotype appeared a few times. V and J are TRBV10-3 and TRBJ1-4, with 12 bases matching TRBD1. Germline V CDR1 and CDR2: ENHRY, SYGVKD. The CDR3 consists of 16 residues. V lost 6 bases to trimming and J lost 3 bases; unmatched junction nucleotides: 5. The CDR3 region has the DNA TGTGCCATCAGCCCGGGACAGGGGGCCGCTAATGAAAAACTGTTTTTT. Translating it yields CAISPGQGAANEKLFF.

V and J are TRBV2 and TRBJ2-7, with TRBD1 matching 7 bases. This CDR3 contains 13 residues. V trimming: 9 bases; J trimming: 0 bases; junction bases outside the gene matches: 5. CDR1 is SNHLY, CDR2 FYNNEI, per germline. The CDR3 spells CARLDRASYEQYF. The CDR3 DNA reads TGTGCCAGGTTAGACAGGGCCTCCTACGAGCAGTACTTC.

This clonotype has more than one count but fewer than ten. Written as DNA, the CDR3 is TGTGCCAGCAGTTTACTCTTAGGGGTAACACCCCTCCACTTT. Its protein is CASSLLLGVTPLHF. The rearrangement links TRBV12-3 or TRBV12-4 to TRBJ1-6, with a tentative D call TRBD1 (5 bases). This CDR3 region has 14 residues. Between the trimmed V and J ends, which lost 2 bases and 11 bases, there was a span of 13 bases.

This chain joins TRBV18 and TRBJ1-1, with a possible D match to TRBD1 (6 bases). This CDR3 is built from 13 residues. Between the trimmed V and J ends, which lost 8 bases and 3 bases, there was a span of 13 bases. The V gene's germline CDR1 is KGHSH and CDR2 LQKENI. The DNA of the CDR3 is TGTGCCAGCCGGGGGGCCGAGTACACTGAAGCTTTCTTT. Translation gives CASRGAEYTEAFF.

This clonotype was detected only a few times. This CDR3 is CASSPPSVGNQPQHF. The CDR3 DNA follows: TGTGCCAGCTCACCACCAAGTGTGGGCAATCAGCCCCAGCATTTT. The chain links TRBV18 to TRBJ1-5, with D hard to call. The V end was cut by 0 bases, the J end by 2 bases, with 8 bases between. From germline, CDR1 is KGHSH and CDR2 LQKENI. The CDR3 loop spans 15 amino acids.

This clonotype occurred a few times. The chain has TRBV27 and TRBJ2-7; maybe TRBD2 (5 bases). Germline V gene sequence: CDR1 MNHEY, CDR2 SMNVEV (reference sequence). The germline V and J ends were trimmed by 5 bases and 6 bases, with 14 bases remaining between them. The length of the CDR3 is 13 residues. The chain's CDR3 is CASSPLTRTEQYF. CDR3 DNA sequence: TGTGCCAGCAGTCCACTTACTAGGACCGAGCAGTACTTC.

This clonotype was seen a few times. This chain joins TRBV28 and TRBJ2-1, with a tentative D call TRBD1 (5 bases). The CDR3 has 14 residues. CDR1 and CDR2 from the germline V gene are MDHEN and SYDVKM. V lost 4 bases, J lost 5 bases, and 12 bases lay in between. The CDR3 DNA reads as TGTGCCAGCAGTTCACCGACAGTCCACAATGAGCAGTTCTTC. This encodes CASSSPTVHNEQFF.

Comment on this clonotype: The junction and the germline gene differ at one end; a read error may be behind it. V gene TRBV6-5 combines with J gene TRBJ2-5; tentative D call: TRBD1 (5 bases). Germline CDR1 is MNHEY and CDR2 is SVGAGI. The CDR3 contains 14 residues. Here the CDR3 DNA reads TGTGCCAGCGGTTACTCGTACAGGCAAGAGACCCAGTACTTC. Amino acid sequence: CASGYSYRQETQYF.